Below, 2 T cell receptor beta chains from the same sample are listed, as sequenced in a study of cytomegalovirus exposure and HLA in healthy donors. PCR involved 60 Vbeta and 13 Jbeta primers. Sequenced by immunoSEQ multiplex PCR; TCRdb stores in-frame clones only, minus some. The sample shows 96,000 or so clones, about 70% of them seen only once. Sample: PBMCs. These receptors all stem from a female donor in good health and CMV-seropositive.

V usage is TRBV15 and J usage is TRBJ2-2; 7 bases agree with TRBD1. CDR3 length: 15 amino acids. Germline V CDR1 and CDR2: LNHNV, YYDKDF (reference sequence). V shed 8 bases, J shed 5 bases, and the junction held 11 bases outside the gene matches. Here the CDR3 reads CATRRQGIGTGELFF. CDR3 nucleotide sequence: TGTGCCACCCGGCGACAGGGAATTGGGACCGGGGAGCTGTTTTTT.

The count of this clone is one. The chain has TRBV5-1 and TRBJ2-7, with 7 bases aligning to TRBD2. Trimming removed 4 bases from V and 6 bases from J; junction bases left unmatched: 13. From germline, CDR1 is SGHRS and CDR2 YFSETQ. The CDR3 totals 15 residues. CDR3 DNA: TGCGCCAGCAGCCTATCTACCTCGGGGGGTAGCGAGCAGTACTTC. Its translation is CASSLSTSGGSEQYF. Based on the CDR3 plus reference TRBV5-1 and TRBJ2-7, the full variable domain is KAGVTQTPRYLIKTRGQQVTLSCSPISGHRSVSWYQQTPGQGLQFLFEYFSETQRNKGNFPGRFSGRQFSNSRSEMNVSTLELGDSALYLCASSLSTSGGSEQYFGPGTRLTVT.